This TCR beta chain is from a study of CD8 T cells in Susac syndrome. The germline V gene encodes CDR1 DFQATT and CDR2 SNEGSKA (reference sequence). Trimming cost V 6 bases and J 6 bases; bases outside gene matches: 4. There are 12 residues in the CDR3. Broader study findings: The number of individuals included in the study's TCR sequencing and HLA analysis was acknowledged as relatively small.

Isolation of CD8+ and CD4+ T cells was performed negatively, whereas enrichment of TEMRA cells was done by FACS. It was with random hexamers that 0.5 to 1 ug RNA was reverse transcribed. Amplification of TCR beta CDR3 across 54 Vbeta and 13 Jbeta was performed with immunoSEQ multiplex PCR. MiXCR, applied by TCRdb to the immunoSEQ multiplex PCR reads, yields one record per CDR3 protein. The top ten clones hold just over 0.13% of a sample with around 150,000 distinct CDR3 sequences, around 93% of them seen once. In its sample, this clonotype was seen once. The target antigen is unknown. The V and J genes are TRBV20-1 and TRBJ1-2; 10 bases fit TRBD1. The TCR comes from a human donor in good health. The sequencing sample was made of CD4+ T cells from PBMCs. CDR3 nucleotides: TGCAGTGCCAGGACAGGGGGACATGGCTACACCTTC. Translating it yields CSARTGGHGYTF.